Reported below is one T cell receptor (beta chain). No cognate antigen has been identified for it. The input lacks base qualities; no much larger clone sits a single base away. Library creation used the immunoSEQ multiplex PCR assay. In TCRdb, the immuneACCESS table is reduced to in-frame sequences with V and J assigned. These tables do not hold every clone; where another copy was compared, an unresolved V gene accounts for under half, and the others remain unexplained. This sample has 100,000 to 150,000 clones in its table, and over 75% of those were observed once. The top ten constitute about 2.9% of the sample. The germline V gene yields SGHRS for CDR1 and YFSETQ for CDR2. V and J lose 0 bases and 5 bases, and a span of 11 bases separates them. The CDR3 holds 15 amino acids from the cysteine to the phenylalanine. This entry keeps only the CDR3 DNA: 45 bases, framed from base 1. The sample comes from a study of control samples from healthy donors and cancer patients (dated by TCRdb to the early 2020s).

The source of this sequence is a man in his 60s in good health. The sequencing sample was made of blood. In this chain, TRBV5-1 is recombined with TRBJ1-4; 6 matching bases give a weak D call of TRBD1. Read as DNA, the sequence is TGCGCCAGCAGCTTGGTATCCGGGACAAATGAAAAACTGTTTTTT. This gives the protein CASSLVSGTNEKLFF.